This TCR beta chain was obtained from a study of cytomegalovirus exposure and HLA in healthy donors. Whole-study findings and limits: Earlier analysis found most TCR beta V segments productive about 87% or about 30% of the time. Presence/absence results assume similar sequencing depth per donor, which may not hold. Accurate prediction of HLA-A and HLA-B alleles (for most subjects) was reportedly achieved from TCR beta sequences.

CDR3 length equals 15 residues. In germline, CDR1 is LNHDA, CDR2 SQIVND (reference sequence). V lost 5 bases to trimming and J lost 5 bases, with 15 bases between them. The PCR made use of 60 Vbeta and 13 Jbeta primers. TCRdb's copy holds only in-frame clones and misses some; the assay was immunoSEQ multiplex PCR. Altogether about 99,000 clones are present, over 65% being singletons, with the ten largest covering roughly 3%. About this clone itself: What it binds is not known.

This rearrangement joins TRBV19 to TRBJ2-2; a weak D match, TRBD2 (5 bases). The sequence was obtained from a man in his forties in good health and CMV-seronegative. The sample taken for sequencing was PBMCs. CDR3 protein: CASSPGVARTGELFF. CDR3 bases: TGTGCCAGTAGTCCCGGGGTAGCGAGGACCGGGGAGCTGTTTTTT.